The TCR beta chain described here comes from a study of immune heterogeneity within non-small cell lung tumors. Overall study: There were a few squamous cell carcinomas, about ten non-squamous carcinomas and 1 tumor not otherwise specified.

With around 0.6 ug used per sample, the template was genomic DNA from bulk tumor. Spaced far apart, several biopsies were taken from each primary tumor during surgery. Before undergoing curative surgery, patients had newly diagnosed non-small cell lung cancer that was untreated. V lost 8 bases, J lost 8 bases, and 11 bases stayed unmatched. The CDR3 spans 14 residues. The germline CDR1 and CDR2 sequences are MNHEY and SMNVEV (reference sequence). TCR beta CDR3 regions came from multiplex PCR with 32 forward V and 13 reverse J primers. One entry per CDR3 protein results from TCRdb running MiXCR on the multiplex PCR reads. This table has about 15,000 distinct CDR3 sequences, over 25% appearing once. Ten or more counts support this clonotype. The antigen is not known. Points from the study as a whole: Tumor sites in a patient shared identical dominant CDR3 beta clonotypes and also carried site-unique high-frequency clones.

Sample: lung tumor tissue. The chain carries TRBV27 and TRBJ1-4, with TRBD1 matching 7 bases. The TCR originated in a woman aged 50 to 60 with non-small cell lung cancer. The CDR3 loop is CASGLTGLEEKLFF. Written as DNA, the CDR3 is TGTGCCAGCGGGTTGACAGGGTTGGAAGAAAAACTGTTTTTT. The full variable domain, its missing parts supplied by reference TRBV27 and TRBJ1-4, is EAQVTQNPRYLITVTGKKLTVTCSQNMNHEYMSWYRQDPGLGLRQIYYSMNVEVTDKGDVPEGYKVSRKEKRNFPLILESPSPNQTSLYFCASGLTGLEEKLFFGSGTQLSVL.